A selection of T cell receptor beta chains follows, all from one sample in a study of regulatory T cells in long-lasting Graves disease. One entry per CDR3 protein, called by TCRdb with MiXCR from the multiplex PCR reads. The data show roughly 360,000 distinct CDR3 sequences, 12% seen once. The same sample was also used in a study of T cells in Graves' hyperthyroidism and ophthalmopathy.

The source was peripheral blood mononuclear cells (PBMCs), collected at new diagnosis, from a patient treated with antithyroid drugs. The source of these receptors is a woman aged 18 to 35 with Graves disease. Both conserved end residues are part of each CDR3. A D gene is named only where the DNA matches it firmly. Rows give clone size only sometimes, using once, few, many, or a class for an expanded clone.

clone size	D gene	J gene	V gene	CDR3 DNA	CDR3 protein
many	-	TRBJ2-3	TRBV25-1	TGTGCCAGCAGTGATGACTACCTTAGCACAGATACGCAGTATTTT	CASSDDYLSTDTQYF
many	-	TRBJ2-5	TRBV18	TGTGCCAGCTCACCACCGATCTCCAGAGAGACCCAGTACTTC	CASSPPISRETQYF
-	-	TRBJ2-7	TRBV7-9	TGTGCCAGCAGCACTGGGACCAAGTACGAGCAGTACTTC	CASSTGTKYEQYF
few	TRBD1	TRBJ1-4	TRBV11-1	TGCGCCAGCAGCCACCCCGGACAGGGCTCAACTAATGAAAAACTGTTTTTT	CASSHPGQGSTNEKLFF
few	-	TRBJ2-5	TRBV24-1	TGTGCCACCAGTGACTCCAGGGTGGAGACCCAGTACTTC	CATSDSRVETQYF
-	TRBD2	TRBJ2-1	TRBV20-1	TGCAGTGCTGGATCCCCCATGGGCACGATGCGGGGGGATCACAATGAGCAGTTCTTC	CSAGSPMGTMRGDHNEQFF
few	-	TRBJ1-1	TRBV3-1	TGTGCCAGCAGCCAAGAGCGGTTAAACACTGAAGCTTTCTTT	CASSQERLNTEAFF
many	-	TRBJ1-1	TRBV5-1	TGCGCCAGCAGCAGGGAAGTGGACACTGAAGCTTTCTTT	CASSREVDTEAFF
many	-	TRBJ1-1	TRBV12-5	TGTGCTAGTGGTTTGGCCGGAGTGAACACTGAAGCTTTCTTT	CASGLAGVNTEAFF
-	TRBD1	TRBJ1-2	TRBV5-4	TGTGCCAGCAGCTTCCGTCCCGGGACAGGGGAGGTTAGCGGCTACACCTTC	CASSFRPGTGEVSGYTF
many	-	TRBJ1-1	TRBV12-3/TRBV12-4	TGTGCCAGCAGTTTAGGATGGGTTGGGAACACTGAAGCTTTCTTT	CASSLGWVGNTEAFF
many	-	TRBJ1-1	TRBV6-1	TGTGCCAGCACCCAAGGGTTGATTGACACTGAAGCTTTCTTT	CASTQGLIDTEAFF
many	TRBD1	TRBJ2-2	TRBV10-3	TGTGCCATCCGACCCCGGACAGGGGCGAACACCGGGGAGCTGTTTTTT	CAIRPRTGANTGELFF
many	-	TRBJ2-5	TRBV29-1	TGCAGCGTTGAGACAGTACAAGAGACCCAGTACTTC	CSVETVQETQYF
-	-	TRBJ2-2	TRBV20-1	TGCAGTGCTCCCCCCCCGGGGAGGATTGCGATAGGAGGGGAGCTGTTTTTT	CSAPPPGRIAIGGELFF
many	TRBD2	TRBJ2-3	TRBV6-5	TGTGCCAGCAGTTTCCCCTCTAGCGGGGGGGGAGATACGCAGTATTTT	CASSFPSSGGGDTQYF
few	-	TRBJ2-3	TRBV6-9	TGTGCCAGCAGTTACTCAAGAGGGGCGGGTACAGATACGCAGTATTTT	CASSYSRGAGTDTQYF
many	TRBD1	TRBJ2-7	TRBV12-3/TRBV12-4	TGTGCCAGCAGTTTCGGGCAGGGGGTCCACGAGCAGTACTTC	CASSFGQGVHEQYF
few	TRBD1	TRBJ2-1	TRBV19	TGTGCCAGTAGTATAGTCAGGGGGCGTGCATTAAATGAGCAGTTCTTC	CASSIVRGRALNEQFF
many	-	TRBJ1-2	TRBV12-3/TRBV12-4	TGTGCCAGCAGTCAAAAGGGGGAGGGAAACTATGGCTACACCTTC	CASSQKGEGNYGYTF
many	-	TRBJ1-1	TRBV2	TGTGCCCACAGAGTAGACATGAACACTGAAGCTTTCTTT	CAHRVDMNTEAFF
many	TRBD2	TRBJ2-3	TRBV6-1	TGTGCCAGCAGTGAAATGAGCGGGGGGACAGATACGCAGTATTTT	CASSEMSGGTDTQYF
many	-	TRBJ2-7	TRBV7-2	TGTGCCAGCAGCTTATCAGCTAGTGGGAAGTACTTC	CASSLSASGKYF
few	-	TRBJ2-2	TRBV7-9	TGTGCCAGCAGCTTACCCCGCCAGGGGGGTTTCACCGGGGAGCTGTTTTTT	CASSLPRQGGFTGELFF
-	TRBD2	TRBJ2-1	TRBV4-1	TGCGCCAGCAGCCTGGGGGAGACGGGCGGGGGCTACAATGAGCAGTTCTTC	CASSLGETGGGYNEQFF
few	-	TRBJ2-2	TRBV24-1	TGTGCCACCAGTGATTTGCGTGACTCCACCGGGGAGCTGTTTTTT	CATSDLRDSTGELFF
many	TRBD1	TRBJ2-1	TRBV14	TGTGCCAGCAGCACACAGGGGGCCTGGCCAAATGAGCAGTTCTTC	CASSTQGAWPNEQFF
many	-	TRBJ2-1	TRBV12-3/TRBV12-4	TGTGCCAGCAGCCATGGGGCCGGGGAGCAGTTCTTC	CASSHGAGEQFF
many	-	TRBJ1-1	TRBV3-1	TGTGCCAGCAGCCAAGATCACGAGGGCGTGGACGCTTTCTTT	CASSQDHEGVDAFF
many	-	TRBJ2-7	TRBV28	TGTGCCAGCAGTTTAACAGGGAACGAGCAGTACTTC	CASSLTGNEQYF
many	TRBD2	TRBJ2-3	TRBV6-2/TRBV6-3	TGTGCCAGCAGTTCCGGGACTAGCGGGAGGGCCGCAGATACGCAGTATTTT	CASSSGTSGRAADTQYF
many	TRBD1	TRBJ2-2	TRBV5-1	TGCGCCAGCAGCTTGCCACTGGTCGCCGGGACAGGTCGAAACACCGGGGAGCTGTTTTTT	CASSLPLVAGTGRNTGELFF